This TCR beta chain was retrieved from a study of blood T cell repertoires in COVID-19. Across the study: In each case, the material was cDNA or gDNA derived from T cells, B-cell-depleted T cells, or PBMCs.

This clone was recorded only once. As handled by the study authors: Counts of nucleated cells, estimated from reference gene primer amplification, were obtained. Measured with immunoSEQ multiplex PCR; TCRdb has only the in-frame clones, and not every one. The DNA gave D and trimming, while V, J and clone size come from that table. The sample lists fewer than 30,000 clones, around 67% seen once, with approximately 6.8% in the top ten. This CDR3 has 14 residues. Deletions cut 0 bases from V and 5 bases from J, with 11 bases between. CDR1 and CDR2 (germline): SGHRS, YFSETQ. The sequenced sample was peripheral blood. This chain links TRBV5-1 with TRBJ1-2; tentative D call: TRBD1 (5 bases). The sequence was collected from a man aged 55-75 years with active or convalescent COVID-19. In nucleotides, the CDR3 is TGCGCCAGCAGCTTGGGGGGCCGGAATTATGGCTACACCTTC. Protein sequence: CASSLGGRNYGYTF.